The clone carrying this T cell receptor beta chain is a singleton in its sample. Trimming removed 5 bases from V and 9 bases from J, with 20 bases in between. CDR1 and CDR2 from the germline V gene are MDHEN and SYDVKM. The CDR3 covers 15 residues. The data were taken from a study of blood T cell repertoires in COVID-19. Source study methods: Estimation of nucleated cell counts was performed using reference gene primer amplification. The assay was immunoSEQ multiplex PCR, and TCRdb's table has in-frame clones only and misses some. That table supplies the V and J calls and clone size; D and trimming were determined from the DNA. The sample lists over 110,000 clones, about 87% occurring once.

V is TRBV28 and J is TRBJ2-1; tentative D call: TRBD1 (6 bases). The specimen was peripheral blood. The sequence came from a human donor in a cohort sampled during active COVID-19. For the CDR3, the DNA is TGTGCCAGCAGTCCCCCCAGGGACATCGGTGGTGAGCAGTTCTTC. This gives the protein CASSPPRDIGGEQFF.